These T cell receptor beta chains were read from a single sample in a study of blood T cell repertoires in COVID-19. TCRdb's copy holds only in-frame clones and misses some; the assay was immunoSEQ multiplex PCR. The table lists tens of thousands of clones, 78% of them singletons. Sequencing was performed on peripheral blood. These TCRs come from a human donor with active or convalescent COVID-19. The donor label of this sample is uncertain. Both conserved end residues are part of each CDR3. A D gene is named only where the DNA matches it firmly. Clone size appears in some rows only: once, few, many, or a class for an expanded clone.

v_call	d_call	clone_size	j_call	cdr3_nt	cdr3_aa
TRBV9	.	.	TRBJ2-7	TGTGCCAGCAGCACTCCTCACACCGGGGGTGGCTTCCCCGAGCAGTACTTC	CASSTPHTGGGFPEQYF
TRBV10-3	TRBD1	.	TRBJ2-7	TGTGCCATCAGCAAACAAGCCGGGACAGGGGGTGGTGAGCAGTACTTC	CAISKQAGTGGGEQYF
TRBV5-5	TRBD2	.	TRBJ2-1	TGTGCCAGCACCAGGGGACTAGCGGGAGGAGGGGGCCCCTACAATGAGCAGTTCTTC	CASTRGLAGGGGPYNEQFF
TRBV28	.	.	TRBJ2-1	TGTGCCAGCAGTTTATCCCTGAATGAGCAGTTCTTC	CASSLSLNEQFF
TRBV27	.	.	TRBJ2-7	TGTGCCAGCAGGAAGGGGGGGCAGGGTGGTGGCGAGCAGTACTTC	CASRKGGQGGGEQYF
TRBV19	.	.	TRBJ2-2	TGTGCCAGTAGTACCGTCGGGAACACCGGGGAGCTGTTTTTT	CASSTVGNTGELFF
TRBV7-2	TRBD1	.	TRBJ1-3	TGTGCCAGCAGCTCCCCGACGACAGGGCGAAACACCATATATTTT	CASSSPTTGRNTIYF
TRBV7-2	.	.	TRBJ1-5	TGTGCCAGCAGCCCAGGAGGGGGGGCGGGCAATCAGCCCCAGCATTTT	CASSPGGGAGNQPQHF
TRBV19	.	.	TRBJ2-5	TGTGCCAGTAGTGTGGAGTCGCAAGAGACCCAGTACTTC	CASSVESQETQYF
TRBV30	.	.	TRBJ1-5	TGTGCCTGGAGTGGGGACATCAATCAGCCCCAGCATTTT	CAWSGDINQPQHF
TRBV24-1	TRBD1	.	TRBJ2-2	TGTGCCACCAGTGATCTCCAACAGGGGGTCCACACCGGGGAGCTGTTTTTT	CATSDLQQGVHTGELFF
TRBV24-1	TRBD2	.	TRBJ2-1	TGTGCCACCAGTGACCAGGGACTAGCGTACAATGAGCAGTTCTTC	CATSDQGLAYNEQFF
TRBV13	TRBD2	.	TRBJ2-7	TGTGCCAGCAGCTCCGGGACTAGCGCAACCTACGAGCAGTACTTC	CASSSGTSATYEQYF
TRBV28	.	.	TRBJ1-1	TGTGCCAGCAGTTCTATTGACACTGAAGCTTTCTTT	CASSSIDTEAFF
TRBV6-6	TRBD1	.	TRBJ1-2	TGTGCCAGCAGCCAGCGACAGGGTGACTATGGCTACACCTTC	CASSQRQGDYGYTF
TRBV27	TRBD1	.	TRBJ1-1	TGTGCCAGCAGTCCGGACAGGGGCAGACTTCACACTGAAGCTTTCTTT	CASSPDRGRLHTEAFF
TRBV7-2	TRBD2	.	TRBJ2-2	TGTGCCAGCAGCTTAGCTGGTGGACTAGCGCTTAACACCGGGGAGCTGTTTTTT	CASSLAGGLALNTGELFF
TRBV30	TRBD1	.	TRBJ2-1	TGTGCCTTTGACAGGGGACGTAACAATGAGCAGTTCTTC	CAFDRGRNNEQFF
TRBV7-3	TRBD1	.	TRBJ2-3	TGTGCCAGCAGCTCACAGGGGTCGAGTACAGATACGCAGTATTTT	CASSSQGSSTDTQYF
TRBV4-1	TRBD2	.	TRBJ2-1	TGCGCCAGCAGCCAACCCAAAGGGCTAGCGGGGAGAGGCAATGAGCAGTTCTTC	CASSQPKGLAGRGNEQFF
TRBV29-1	.	.	TRBJ1-5	TGCAGCGTTGAAACACAGGATAATCAGCCCCAGCATTTT	CSVETQDNQPQHF
TRBV12-5	.	.	TRBJ2-3	TGTGCTAGTGGTTTGACAAGTCGTACGCAGTATTTT	CASGLTSRTQYF
TRBV11-3	.	.	TRBJ2-7	TGTGCCAGCAGCTTGCAAGCTACCACCCACGAGCAGTACTTC	CASSLQATTHEQYF
TRBV10-1	TRBD2	.	TRBJ2-1	TGCGCCAGCAGTGAGGCCCCTAGCGGGAACAATGAGCAGTTCTTC	CASSEAPSGNNEQFF
TRBV2	.	.	TRBJ2-5	TGTGCCAGCAGTGAGATCAGGACAGTACGAGGGGAGACCCAGTACTTC	CASSEIRTVRGETQYF
TRBV3-1/TRBV3-2	TRBD2	.	TRBJ2-5	TGTGCCAGCAGCCAAGTTGCGACTAGCGGAACGTACCAAGAGACCCAGTACTTC	CASSQVATSGTYQETQYF
TRBV25-1	TRBD1	.	TRBJ1-2	TGTGCCGCGACCCCCGGGACAGGGGGTGGCTACACCTTC	CAATPGTGGGYTF
TRBV27	.	.	TRBJ2-1	TGTGCCAGCAGTTCTGGCAGGTGGCACAATGAGCAGTTCTTC	CASSSGRWHNEQFF
TRBV11-2	TRBD1	few	TRBJ1-4	TGTGCCAGCAGCCCCGGACAGGGGAATAGGAAACTGTTTTTT	CASSPGQGNRKLFF
TRBV6-5	TRBD1	.	TRBJ2-4	TGTGCCAGCAGTTATAAGGCCGACAGGGTCAACATTCAGTACTTC	CASSYKADRVNIQYF
TRBV19	.	.	TRBJ1-2	TGTGCCAGTAGTCAGCAGGGTAACTATGGCTACACCTTC	CASSQQGNYGYTF
TRBV19	TRBD1	.	TRBJ2-7	TGTGCCAGTAGTATCCAGGACAGGGGGCGGAACGAGCAGTACTTC	CASSIQDRGRNEQYF
TRBV19	TRBD1	.	TRBJ1-3	TGTGCCAGTAGTATCGACAGGGGAAATGGAAACACCATATATTTT	CASSIDRGNGNTIYF
TRBV20-1	.	.	TRBJ1-1	TGCAGTGCTAGTGGGGGGGGCCTGGACACTGAAGCTTTCTTT	CSASGGGLDTEAFF
TRBV7-2	TRBD1	.	TRBJ1-5	TGTGCCAGCAGCGTCCTCGGGACAGGGGGGCATCAGCCCCAGCATTTT	CASSVLGTGGHQPQHF
TRBV13	TRBD2	.	TRBJ2-1	TGTGCCAGCAGTTACGGACTAGCGGGAGGGCGTTCGAAGTTCTTC	CASSYGLAGGRSKFF
TRBV7-9	TRBD1	.	TRBJ1-2	TGTGCCAGCAGCGCGTCACAGGGGGTCCTAGGCTACACCTTC	CASSASQGVLGYTF
TRBV19	TRBD1	.	TRBJ2-2	TGTGCCAGTAACAGGGGGCGGGCCGGGGAGCTGTTTTTT	CASNRGRAGELFF
TRBV19	TRBD1	.	TRBJ1-6	TGTGCCAGTACTTTAAGTTTACCCGGGACAGCGAATTCACCCCTCCACTTT	CASTLSLPGTANSPLHF
TRBV12-3/TRBV12-4	.	.	TRBJ2-7	TGTGCCAGCGGCGGGACCGGTGCATTCGAGCAGTACTTC	CASGGTGAFEQYF
TRBV3-1/TRBV3-2	TRBD1	.	TRBJ1-1	TGTGCCAGCAGCCGGACAGGGATGAACACTGAAGCTTTCTTT	CASSRTGMNTEAFF
TRBV28	.	once	TRBJ2-7	TGTGCCAGCAGTTTTCCCCCATCCTACGAGCAGTACTTC	CASSFPPSYEQYF
TRBV28	TRBD1	.	TRBJ2-4	TGTGCCAGCAGCCGGGACAGGGCCGGCAAAAACATTCAGTACTTC	CASSRDRAGKNIQYF
TRBV18	TRBD1	.	TRBJ2-7	TGTGCCAGCTCACCACGGACAGGGGCGGACGAGCAGTACTTC	CASSPRTGADEQYF